The rows below give T cell receptor beta chains drawn from one sample of a study of shared clonotypes between healthy human individuals. The protocol was immunoSEQ multiplex PCR, while the TCRdb copy is restricted to in-frame clones and leaves out a portion. The sample shows more than 1.2 million clones, 98% of them seen only once. The specimen was naive CD4+ T cells sorted from blood. The source of these receptors is a man younger than 45 in good health. Each CDR3 is given with its conserved first and last residue. A D gene is named only where the DNA matches it firmly. Clone size appears in some rows only: once, few, many, or a class for an expanded clone.

TRBJ1-1	11	TRBV6-5	once	.	CASQDPKGAFF	TGTGCCAGCCAAGACCCCAAGGGAGCTTTCTTT
TRBJ2-7	14	TRBV7-2	.	.	CASSLRDHTYEQYF	TGTGCCAGCAGCCTCCGGGACCATACCTACGAGCAGTACTTC
TRBJ1-1	14	TRBV9	.	.	CASSLRDMNTEAFF	TGTGCCAGCAGCCTACGGGACATGAACACTGAAGCTTTCTTT
TRBJ1-2	16	TRBV7-9	.	.	CASSLGTSPAGYGYTF	TGTGCCAGCAGCTTAGGGACATCGCCGGCAGGCTATGGCTACACCTTC
TRBJ1-3	16	TRBV6-1	.	.	CASSDPGAGPGNTIYF	TGTGCCAGCAGTGATCCTGGGGCAGGCCCTGGAAACACCATATATTTT
TRBJ2-7	13	TRBV5-4	.	TRBD1	CASSPGQPYEQYF	TGTGCCAGCAGCCCGGGACAGCCCTACGAGCAGTACTTC
TRBJ2-1	15	TRBV10-3	.	.	CAISESYVSSHEQFF	TGTGCCATCAGTGAGTCGTATGTTAGCTCGCATGAGCAGTTCTTC
TRBJ2-7	14	TRBV11-3	.	.	CASSLGPGSYEQYF	TGTGCCAGCAGCTTAGGTCCGGGATCCTACGAGCAGTACTTC
TRBJ2-1	14	TRBV5-6	.	.	CASSSRDNYNEQFF	TGTGCCAGCAGCTCCCGAGACAACTACAATGAGCAGTTCTTC
TRBJ2-5	10	TRBV20-1	.	TRBD2	CSAGGETQYF	TGCAGTGCGGGGGGGGAGACCCAGTACTTC